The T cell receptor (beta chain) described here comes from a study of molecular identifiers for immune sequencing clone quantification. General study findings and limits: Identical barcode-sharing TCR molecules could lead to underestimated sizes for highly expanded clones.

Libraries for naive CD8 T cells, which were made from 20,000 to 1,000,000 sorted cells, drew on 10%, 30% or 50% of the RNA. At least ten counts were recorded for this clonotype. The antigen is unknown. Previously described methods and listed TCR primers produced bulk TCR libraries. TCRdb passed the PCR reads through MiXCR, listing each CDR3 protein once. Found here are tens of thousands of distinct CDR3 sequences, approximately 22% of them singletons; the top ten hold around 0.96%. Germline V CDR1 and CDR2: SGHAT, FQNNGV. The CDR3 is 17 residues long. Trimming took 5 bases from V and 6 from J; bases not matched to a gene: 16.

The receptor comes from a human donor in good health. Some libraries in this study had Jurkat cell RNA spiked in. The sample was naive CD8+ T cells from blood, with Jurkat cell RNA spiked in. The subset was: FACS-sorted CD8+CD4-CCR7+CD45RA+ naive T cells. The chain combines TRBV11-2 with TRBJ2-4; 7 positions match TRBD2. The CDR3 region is CASSTVRGFMGRNIQYF. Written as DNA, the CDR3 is TGTGCCAGCAGCACAGTGCGGGGGTTCATGGGTCGAAACATTCAGTACTTC.